The entry below describes one T cell receptor (beta chain). The specificity of this receptor is unknown. Per-nucleotide qualities are absent, and no much larger clonotype sits a single base away. The data were taken from a study of blood T cell repertoires in COVID-19 (dated by TCRdb to 2020 to 2021). For the wider study: Samples covering the acute and convalescent phases of COVID-19 were provided by collaborators in the United States, Italy and Spain. The prospective study material was composed of cDNA or gDNA derived from T cells, B-cell-depleted T cells, or PBMCs. The dataset comprised deeply sampled blood TCRbeta repertoires from subjects exposed to, actively infected with, or recovered from COVID-19. A freely available public database, intended as a resource for researchers studying the immune response to SARS-CoV-2, is where the repertoires were released. The samples were drawn from the first 160 participants of the ongoing ImmuneRACE study and from over 950 subjects provided by 6 global collaborators. A de-identified subject ID, COVID-19 status, age in years and sex were almost always included in the sample metadata. Where HLA class I and class II types were available, the types were taken from metadata supplied by the sample provider, not from assay-based typing. The full study reports these points: Clinical and demographic metadata were provided uncurated, with the amount varying by source and participant.

TCRbeta CDR3 regions were amplified from genomic DNA by means of the immunoSEQ Assay, a bias-controlled multiplex PCR. Turning to the authors' computational methods: The number of nucleated cells in each sample was estimated from the amplification of reference gene primers within the assay. To quantify the absolute abundance of each unique TCRbeta CDR3 rearrangement, sequence reads were collapsed and filtered. For each sample, productive Simpson clonality was calculated as the square root of Simpson's diversity index over productive rearrangements. Sourced from immuneACCESS, this table was stored by TCRdb with only in-frame sequences that have V and J called. A share of the clones is absent; for the studies checked, an unresolved V gene accounts for under half, and the remainder has no known explanation. V and J calls and clone size come straight from that table; D and trimming were deduced from the DNA. This sample has 250,000 to 300,000 clones in its table, and 70% to 90% of those were observed once. The top ten clones comprise approximately 11% of the sample.

Whole blood was collected in K2EDTA tubes by collaborating institutions according to the institutions' own protocols. For TCRbeta analysis, collaborators shipped samples in one of three forms: frozen whole blood, isolated PBMCs, or DNA extracted from either of those sample types. This clonotype was sampled from a woman aged 70-85 years with acute or convalescent COVID-19. The sequencing sample was made of peripheral blood.

The nucleotides are TGTGCCAGCAAGACGGGACAGAGGAATTCACCCCTCCACTTT. Translated, it reads CASKTGQRNSPLHF. This sequence uses TRBV6-5 and TRBJ1-6; 7 middle bases align to TRBD1. Including cysteine and phenylalanine, the CDR3 has 14 amino acids. Just the 42-base CDR3 DNA is kept, in frame starting at base 1. Here V drops 7 bases and J drops 7 bases, and the junction holds 7 bases not matched to any gene. The germline V gene supplies CDR1 MNHEY and CDR2 SVGAGI.